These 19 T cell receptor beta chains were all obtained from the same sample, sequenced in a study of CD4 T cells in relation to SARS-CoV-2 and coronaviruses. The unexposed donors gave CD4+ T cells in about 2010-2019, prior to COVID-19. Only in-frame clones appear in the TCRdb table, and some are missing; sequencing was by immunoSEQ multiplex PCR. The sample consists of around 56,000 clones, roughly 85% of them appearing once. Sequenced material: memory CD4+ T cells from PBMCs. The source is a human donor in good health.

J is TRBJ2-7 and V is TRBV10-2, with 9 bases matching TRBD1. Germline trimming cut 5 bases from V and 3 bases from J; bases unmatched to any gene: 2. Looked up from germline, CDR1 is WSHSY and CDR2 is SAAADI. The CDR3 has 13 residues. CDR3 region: CASSRDRDYEQYF. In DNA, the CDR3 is TGCGCCAGCAGTCGGGACAGGGACTACGAGCAGTACTTC.

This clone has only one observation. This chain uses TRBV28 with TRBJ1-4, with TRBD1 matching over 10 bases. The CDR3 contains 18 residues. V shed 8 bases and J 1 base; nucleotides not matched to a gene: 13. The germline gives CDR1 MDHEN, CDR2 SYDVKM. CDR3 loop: CASHEDRGRGGTNEKLFF. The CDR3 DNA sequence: TGTGCCAGCCACGAAGACAGGGGGCGCGGTGGAACTAATGAAAAACTGTTTTTT.

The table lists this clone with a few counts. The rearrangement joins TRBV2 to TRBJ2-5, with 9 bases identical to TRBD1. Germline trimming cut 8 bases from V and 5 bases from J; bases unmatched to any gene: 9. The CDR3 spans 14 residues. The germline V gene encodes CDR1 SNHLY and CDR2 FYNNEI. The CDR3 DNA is TGTGCCAGCGGTCCGGGACAGGGATTGGAGACCCAGTACTTC. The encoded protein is CASGPGQGLETQYF.

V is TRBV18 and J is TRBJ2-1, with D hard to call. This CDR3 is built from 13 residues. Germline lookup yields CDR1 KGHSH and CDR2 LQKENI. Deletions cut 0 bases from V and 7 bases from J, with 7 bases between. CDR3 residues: CASSPPLLNEQFF. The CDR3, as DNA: TGTGCCAGCTCACCACCACTCCTAAATGAGCAGTTCTTC.

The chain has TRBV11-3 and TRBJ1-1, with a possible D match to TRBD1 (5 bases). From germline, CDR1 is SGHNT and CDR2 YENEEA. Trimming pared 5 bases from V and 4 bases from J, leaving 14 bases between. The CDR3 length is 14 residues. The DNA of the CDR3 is TGTGCCAGCAGCCTCGGGGCCGGGGCCACTGAAGCTTTCTTT. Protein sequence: CASSLGAGATEAFF.

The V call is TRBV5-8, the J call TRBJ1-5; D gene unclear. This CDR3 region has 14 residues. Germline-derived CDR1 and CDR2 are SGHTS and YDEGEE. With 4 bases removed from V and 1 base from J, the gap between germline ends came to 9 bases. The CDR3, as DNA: TGTGCCAGCAGCACCGGGCAAAGCAATCAGCCCCAGCATTTT. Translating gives CASSTGQSNQPQHF.

The CDR3 spells CASSRGNRGFGELFF. Here the CDR3 DNA reads TGTGCCAGCTCAAGGGGGAACAGGGGGTTCGGGGAGCTGTTTTTT. The chain links TRBV6-5 to TRBJ2-2; TRBD1 agrees at 8 bases. The germline CDR1 and CDR2 sequences are MNHEY and SVGAGI. The V segment lost 8 bases and the J segment 7 bases; nucleotides outside the gene matches: 12. The CDR3 loop spans 15 amino acids.

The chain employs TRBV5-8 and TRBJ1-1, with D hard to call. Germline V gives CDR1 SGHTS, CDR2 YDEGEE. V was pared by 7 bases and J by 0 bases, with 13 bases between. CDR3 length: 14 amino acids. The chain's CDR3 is CASHLSGVNTEAFF. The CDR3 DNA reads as TGTGCCAGCCATTTAAGCGGGGTGAACACTGAAGCTTTCTTT.

The CDR3 region is CASSSPSQGGNTIYF. DNA for the CDR3: TGCGCCAGCAGCTCCCCATCACAGGGGGGAAACACCATATATTTT. The chain links TRBV5-1 to TRBJ1-3; 7 positions match TRBD1. Germline V gene lookup returns CDR1 SGHRS and CDR2 YFSETQ. V lost 3 bases and J lost 4; bases outside the gene matches: 7. This CDR3 region has 15 residues. Filled out from reference TRBV5-1 and TRBJ1-3, the complete variable domain reads KAGVTQTPRYLIKTRGQQVTLSCSPISGHRSVSWYQQTPGQGLQFLFEYFSETQRNKGNFPGRFSGRQFSNSRSEMNVSTLELGDSALYLCASSSPSQGGNTIYFGEGSWLTVV.

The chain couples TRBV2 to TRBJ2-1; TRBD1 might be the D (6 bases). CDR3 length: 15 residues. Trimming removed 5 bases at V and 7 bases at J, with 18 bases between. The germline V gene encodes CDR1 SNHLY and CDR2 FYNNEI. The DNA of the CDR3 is TGTGCCAGCAGTCCTAACAGGGCTCTAATTAATGAGCAGTTCTTC. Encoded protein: CASSPNRALINEQFF.

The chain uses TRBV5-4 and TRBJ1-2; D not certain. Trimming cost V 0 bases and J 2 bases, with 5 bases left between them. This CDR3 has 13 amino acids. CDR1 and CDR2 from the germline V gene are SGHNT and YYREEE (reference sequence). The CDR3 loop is CASSLDRNYGYTF. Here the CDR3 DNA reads TGTGCCAGCAGCTTGGACAGAAACTATGGCTACACCTTC.

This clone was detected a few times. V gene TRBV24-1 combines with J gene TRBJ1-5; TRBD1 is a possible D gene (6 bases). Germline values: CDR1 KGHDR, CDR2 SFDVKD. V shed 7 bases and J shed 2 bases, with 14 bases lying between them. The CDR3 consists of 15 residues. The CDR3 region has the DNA TGTGCCACCAGGGGATCAGGGGATGGCAATCAGCCCCAGCATTTT. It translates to CATRGSGDGNQPQHF.

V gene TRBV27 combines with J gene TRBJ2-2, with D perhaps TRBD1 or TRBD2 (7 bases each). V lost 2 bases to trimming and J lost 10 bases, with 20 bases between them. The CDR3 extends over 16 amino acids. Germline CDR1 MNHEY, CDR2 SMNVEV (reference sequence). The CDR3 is CASSLRVGRGPVELFF. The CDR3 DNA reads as TGTGCCAGCAGTTTACGAGTGGGGAGGGGGCCCGTGGAGCTGTTTTTT.

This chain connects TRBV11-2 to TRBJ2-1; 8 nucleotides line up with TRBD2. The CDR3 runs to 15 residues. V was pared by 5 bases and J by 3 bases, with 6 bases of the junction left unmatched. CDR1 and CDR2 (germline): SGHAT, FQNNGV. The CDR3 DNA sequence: TGTGCCAGCAGCATGCGAGCGGGAGTCTACAATGAGCAGTTCTTC. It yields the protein CASSMRAGVYNEQFF.

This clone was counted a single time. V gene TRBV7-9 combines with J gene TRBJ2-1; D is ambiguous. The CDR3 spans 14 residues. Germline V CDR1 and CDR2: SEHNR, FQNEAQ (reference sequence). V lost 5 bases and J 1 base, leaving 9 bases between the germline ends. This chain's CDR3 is CASSPDASYNEQFF. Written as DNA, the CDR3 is TGTGCCAGCAGCCCGGACGCTTCCTACAATGAGCAGTTCTTC. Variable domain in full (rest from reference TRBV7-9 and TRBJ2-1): DTGVSQNPRHKITKRGQNVTFRCDPISEHNRLYWYRQTLGQGPEFLTYFQNEAQLEKSRLLSDRFSAERPKGSFSTLEIQRTEQGDSAMYLCASSPDASYNEQFFGPGTRLTVL.

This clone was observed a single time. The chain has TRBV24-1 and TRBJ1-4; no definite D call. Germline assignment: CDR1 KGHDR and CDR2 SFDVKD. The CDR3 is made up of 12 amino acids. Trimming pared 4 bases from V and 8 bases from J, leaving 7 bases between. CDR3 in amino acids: CATSDFGEKLFF. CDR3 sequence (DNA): TGTGCCACCAGTGACTTTGGAGAAAAACTGTTTTTT.

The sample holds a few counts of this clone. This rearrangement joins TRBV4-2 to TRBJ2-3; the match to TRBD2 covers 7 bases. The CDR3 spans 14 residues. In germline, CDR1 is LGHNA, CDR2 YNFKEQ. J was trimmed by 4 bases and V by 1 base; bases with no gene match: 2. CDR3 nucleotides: TGTGCCAGCAGCCAAGGGACTAGTGCAGATACGCAGTATTTT. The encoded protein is CASSQGTSADTQYF.

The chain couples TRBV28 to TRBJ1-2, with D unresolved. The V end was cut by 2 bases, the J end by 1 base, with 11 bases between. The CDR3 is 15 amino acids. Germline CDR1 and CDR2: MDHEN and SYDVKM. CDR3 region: CASSLPSSSNYGYTF. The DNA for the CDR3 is TGTGCCAGCAGTTTACCCTCGTCTAGTAACTATGGCTACACCTTC.

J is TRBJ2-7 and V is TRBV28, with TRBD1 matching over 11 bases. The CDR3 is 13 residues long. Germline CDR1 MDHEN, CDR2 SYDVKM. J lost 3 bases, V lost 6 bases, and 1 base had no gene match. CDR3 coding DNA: TGTGCCAGCAGGGGACAGGGGGGCTACGAGCAGTACTTC. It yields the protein CASRGQGGYEQYF.